This T cell receptor (beta chain) was sequenced in a study of T cells after somatic rescue of genetic block. Using immunoSEQ multiplex PCR, the repertoire was profiled, and TCRdb retains in-frame clones only, with some absent. The data show approximately 14,000 clones, with around three quarters seen just once and around 21% held by the top ten. This clone was seen a few times. Sequences were obtained from peripheral blood mononuclear cells (PBMCs). The origin of this receptor is a boy under 18.

The CDR3 bases are TGTGCCAGTAGTACCAGGGGAAATCCCGTGGACTACGAGCAGTACTTC. Protein product: CASSTRGNPVDYEQYF. The V call is TRBV19, the J call TRBJ2-7; D is possibly TRBD1 (6 bases). Germline V gene sequence: CDR1 LNHDA, CDR2 SQIVND (reference sequence). The length of the CDR3 is 16 residues. V lost 4 bases to trimming and J lost 3 bases, with 19 bases between them. Combining the CDR3 with reference TRBV19 and TRBJ2-7 gives the whole variable domain DGGITQSPKYLFRKEGQNVTLSCEQNLNHDAMYWYRQDPGQGLRLIYYSQIVNDFQKGDIAEGYSVSREKKESFPLTVTSAQKNPTAFYLCASSTRGNPVDYEQYFGPGTRLTVT.